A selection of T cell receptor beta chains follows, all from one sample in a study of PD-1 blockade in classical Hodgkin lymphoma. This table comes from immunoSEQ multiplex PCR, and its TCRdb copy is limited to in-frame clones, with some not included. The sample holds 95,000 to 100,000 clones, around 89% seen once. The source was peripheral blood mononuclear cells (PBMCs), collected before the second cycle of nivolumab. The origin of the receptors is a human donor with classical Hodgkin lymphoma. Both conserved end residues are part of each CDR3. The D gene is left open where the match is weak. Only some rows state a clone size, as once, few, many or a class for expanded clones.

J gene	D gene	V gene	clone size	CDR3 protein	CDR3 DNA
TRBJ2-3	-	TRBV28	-	CASSLRVFSDTQYF	TGTGCCAGCAGTCTCAGGGTGTTTTCAGATACGCAGTATTTT
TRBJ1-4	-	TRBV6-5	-	CASSYKAATNEKLFF	TGTGCCAGCAGTTACAAGGCCGCAACTAATGAAAAACTGTTTTTT
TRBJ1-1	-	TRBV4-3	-	CASSQVTGTSGTEAFF	TGCGCCAGCAGCCAGGTAACCGGGACTTCTGGCACTGAAGCTTTCTTT
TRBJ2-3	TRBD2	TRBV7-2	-	CASSPASGGYTDTQYF	TGTGCCAGCAGCCCGGCTAGCGGGGGGTACACAGATACGCAGTATTTT
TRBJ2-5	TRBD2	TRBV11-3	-	CASSSGLAGDQETQYF	TGTGCCAGCAGTTCGGGACTAGCGGGGGACCAAGAGACCCAGTACTTC
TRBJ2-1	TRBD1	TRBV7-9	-	CASSLDFLRTGDEQFF	TGTGCCAGCAGCTTAGACTTCTTGAGGACAGGGGATGAGCAGTTCTTC
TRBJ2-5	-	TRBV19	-	CASSISDRPKQETQYF	TGTGCCAGTAGTATTTCCGACAGGCCCAAACAAGAGACCCAGTACTTC
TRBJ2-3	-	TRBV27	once	CASSHGGAGTDTQYF	TGTGCCAGCAGTCACGGTGGGGCGGGCACAGATACGCAGTATTTT
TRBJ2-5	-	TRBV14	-	CASSQEHRAETQYF	TGTGCCAGCAGCCAAGAACATAGGGCGGAGACCCAGTACTTC
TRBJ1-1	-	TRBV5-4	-	CASSYRTAEAFF	TGTGCCAGCAGCTATAGGACAGCTGAAGCTTTCTTT